What follows are 24 T cell receptor beta chains derived from one specimen sequenced in a study of blood T cells in healthy people across ages. A sample-barcoded 5' primer and a J-beta primer mix were used in a second PCR of about 7 to 12 cycles. MiXCR, applied by TCRdb to the 5' RACE reads, yields one record per CDR3 protein. The sample lists over 450,000 distinct CDR3 sequences, about 25% occurring once. These same records also appear under a second study, on T cells of mothers and their children.

Sequencing was performed on blood. The receptors come from a boy younger than 18 in good health.

The V and J genes are TRBV4-1 and TRBJ2-7, with TRBD2 matching over 7 bases. Germline CDR1 is MGHRA and CDR2 is YSYEKL. Trimming at V came to 0 bases and at J to 1 base, leaving 15 bases not matched to a gene. The CDR3 sequence is 19 residues long. CDR3 protein: CASSQDQDSGTANSYEQYF. Here the CDR3 DNA reads TGCGCCAGCAGCCAAGATCAAGACAGCGGGACGGCGAATTCCTACGAGCAGTACTTC.

This clonotype appeared a few times. The chain couples TRBV7-9 to TRBJ2-7; D might be TRBD2 (6 bases). The V gene's germline CDR1 is SEHNR and CDR2 FQNEAQ (reference sequence). Trimming left V 6 bases short and J 9 bases short, with 24 bases between. The CDR3 covers 15 residues. The CDR3 reads CASSSDREPGDTQYF. In nucleotides, the CDR3 is TGTGCCAGCAGTTCCGACAGAGAGCCGGGGGATACGCAGTACTTC.

This clonotype has only a few counts. The rearrangement uses TRBV2 and TRBJ2-5, with D uncertain. The CDR3 has 14 residues. Trimming took off 4 bases at V and 2 bases at J, with 11 bases between the two ends. Germline assignment: CDR1 SNHLY and CDR2 FYNNEI. CDR3 DNA: TGTGCCAGCAGTGCCGGACGTACACAAGAGACCCAGTACTTC. Its protein product is CASSAGRTQETQYF. The full variable domain, completed using reference TRBV2 and TRBJ2-5, is EPEVTQTPSHQVTQMGQEVILRCVPISNHLYFYWYRQILGQKVEFLVSFYNNEISEKSEIFDDQFSVERPDGSNFTLKIRSTKLEDSAMYFCASSAGRTQETQYFGPGTRLLVL.

The chain combines TRBV27 with TRBJ2-1; 9 nucleotides line up with TRBD2. The junction had 3 bases not matched to a gene; V was cut back by 2 bases and J by 4 bases. Germline V gene lookup returns CDR1 MNHEY and CDR2 SMNVEV (reference sequence). The CDR3 covers 15 residues. CDR3 sequence: CASSLAGGIYNEQFF. CDR3 DNA: TGTGCCAGCAGTTTAGCGGGAGGGATTTACAATGAGCAGTTCTTC.

This clonotype has more than one count but fewer than ten. The chain uses TRBV10-2 and TRBJ2-5, with D possibly TRBD2 on 5 matching bases. This CDR3 is 15 amino acids long. Germline V gives CDR1 WSHSY, CDR2 SAAADI. The V gene lost 0 bases and the J gene lost 2 bases, with 10 bases spanning the gap. CDR3 sequence: CASSESRAVQETQYF. The CDR3 coding sequence is TGCGCCAGCAGTGAGTCGAGAGCGGTTCAAGAGACCCAGTACTTC.

This chain uses TRBV27 with TRBJ1-4; no definite D call. The germline V gene encodes CDR1 MNHEY and CDR2 SMNVEV (reference sequence). V was clipped by 5 bases and J by 8 bases, with 15 bases between them. The CDR3 length is 14 residues. The CDR3 region is CASSNRDKTEKLFF. Written as DNA, the CDR3 is TGTGCCAGCAGTAACCGCGACAAGACCGAAAAACTGTTTTTT.

V gene TRBV29-1 combines with J gene TRBJ2-1, with 8 positions matching TRBD1. The germline gives CDR1 SQVTM, CDR2 ANQGSEA. CDR3 length: 14 residues. V lost 8 bases, J lost 5 bases, and 11 bases stayed unmatched. CDR3 sequence (DNA): TGCAGCCTTGCCCTCGCGGGACAGGACAATGAGCAGTTCTTC. It is translated as CSLALAGQDNEQFF.

The chain couples TRBV29-1 to TRBJ2-1, with a weak D call TRBD2 (6 bases). There are 14 residues in the CDR3. Trimming took off 8 bases at V and 7 bases at J, with 21 bases between the two ends. Germline V CDR1 and CDR2: SQVTM, ANQGSEA. The CDR3 bases are TGCAGCCATGCGGGACTCCCCCCGAGGAATGAGCAGTTCTTC. This sequence encodes CSHAGLPPRNEQFF.

The gene calls are TRBV14 and TRBJ2-5; the D gene is possibly TRBD2 (6 bases). The assigned J gene may be wrong: the sequence end matches TRBJ2-1 better. CDR1 SGHDN and CDR2 FVKESK come from the germline V gene. This CDR3 has 11 amino acids. The CDR3 here is CASSQDGLQFF. CDR3 nucleotide sequence: TGTGCCAGCAGCCAAGATGGACTACAGTTCTTC.

The chain joins TRBV27 to TRBJ2-1; TRBD2 matches at 12 bases. The CDR3 has 16 residues. The V gene end was trimmed by 5 bases and the J gene end by 8 bases; junction bases not matched to a gene: 10. CDR1 is MNHEY, CDR2 SMNVEV, per germline (reference sequence). CDR3 nucleotides: TGTGCCAGCAGTCCTTCTAGCGGGGGGGCCCCCCATGAGCAGTTCTTC. Translated, it gives CASSPSSGGAPHEQFF.

The chain uses TRBV29-1 and TRBJ2-3; D is unresolved. Germline loops: CDR1 SQVTM, CDR2 ANQGSEA. Trimming pared 4 bases from V and 0 bases from J, leaving 5 bases between. The CDR3 covers 12 residues. For the CDR3, the DNA is TGCAGCGTTGTAGGAAGCACAGATACGCAGTATTTT. It specifies CSVVGSTDTQYF.

The table lists this clonotype with a few counts. Here the CDR3 DNA reads TGCGCCAGCAGCTTGCTGAATACGAATGAGCAGTTCTTC. As protein: CASSLLNTNEQFF. The chain couples TRBV5-1 to TRBJ2-5; D ambiguous. Judging by the DNA end, TRBJ2-1 fits better; the J call may be wrong. CDR1 is SGHRS, CDR2 YFSETQ, per germline. The CDR3 spans 13 residues.

This rearrangement joins TRBV3-1 to TRBJ1-2, with a possible D match to TRBD1 (5 bases). CDR3 length: 13 residues. Deletions cut 4 bases from V and 6 bases from J, with 12 bases between. The germline CDR1 and CDR2 sequences are LGHDT and YNNKEL (reference sequence). CDR3 sequence: CASSLITRDGYTF. CDR3 coding DNA: TGTGCCAGCAGCCTTATAACCAGGGATGGCTACACCTTC.

This clonotype was found a few times. The rearrangement uses TRBV4-1 and TRBJ1-2; a weak D match, TRBD1 (6 bases). CDR1 MGHRA and CDR2 YSYEKL come from the germline V gene. There are 15 residues in the CDR3. The germline V and J ends were trimmed by 3 bases and 8 bases, with 19 bases remaining between them. In DNA, the CDR3 is TGCGCCAGCAGCCAGTTTCGGGCGGGGGCGGGCGGCTACACCTTC. Translating gives CASSQFRAGAGGYTF.

This clonotype was observed a few times. The rearrangement joins TRBV5-1 to TRBJ2-1, with D perhaps matching TRBD1 (6 bases). This CDR3 is built from 13 residues. The V end was cut by 4 bases, the J end by 10 bases, with 15 bases between. The V gene's germline CDR1 is SGHRS and CDR2 YFSETQ. The CDR3 spells CASSRVGTTEQFF. The CDR3 nucleotides are TGCGCCAGCAGCCGTGTAGGGACAACCGAGCAGTTCTTC. The full variable domain, its missing parts supplied by reference TRBV5-1 and TRBJ2-1, is KAGVTQTPRYLIKTRGQQVTLSCSPISGHRSVSWYQQTPGQGLQFLFEYFSETQRNKGNFPGRFSGRQFSNSRSEMNVSTLELGDSALYLCASSRVGTTEQFFGPGTRLTVL.

The gene calls are TRBV7-9 and TRBJ1-4; 10 nucleotides line up with TRBD1. Trimming removed 0 bases from V and 7 bases from J; junction bases left unmatched: 5. The CDR3 spans 16 residues. CDR1 is SEHNR, CDR2 FQNEAQ, per germline (reference sequence). CDR3 amino acids: CASSLAPGQGTEKLFF. The CDR3 DNA sequence: TGTGCCAGCAGCTTAGCCCCGGGACAGGGGACTGAAAAACTGTTTTTT.

The chain employs TRBV5-1 and TRBJ2-1; 9 bases map to TRBD1. V lost 4 bases to trimming and J lost 3 bases; unmatched junction nucleotides: 5. The CDR3 covers 15 residues. Germline CDR1 and CDR2: SGHRS and YFSETQ. For the CDR3, the DNA is TGCGCCAGCAGCGCACAGGGGGCTGGCTACAATGAGCAGTTCTTC. This codes for CASSAQGAGYNEQFF. Combining the CDR3 with reference TRBV5-1 and TRBJ2-1 gives the whole variable domain KAGVTQTPRYLIKTRGQQVTLSCSPISGHRSVSWYQQTPGQGLQFLFEYFSETQRNKGNFPGRFSGRQFSNSRSEMNVSTLELGDSALYLCASSAQGAGYNEQFFGPGTRLTVL.

There are a few counts of this clonotype. Compared with germline, one end of the junction differs, possibly owing to a read error. The chain uses TRBV7-2 and TRBJ2-1; 9 bases are shared with TRBD2. CDR1 and CDR2 from the germline V gene are SGHTA and FQGNSA. This CDR3 comprises 15 residues. As DNA, the CDR3 is TGTGCCAGCAGCTCAAGCGGGGGGATATACATTGAGCAGTTCTTC. Its protein is CASSSSGGIYIEQFF.

This clonotype came up a few times. V usage is TRBV12-3 or TRBV12-4 and J usage is TRBJ1-6, with a weak D call TRBD1 (5 bases). The CDR3 extends over 15 amino acids. V shed 3 bases and J shed 5 bases, with 11 bases lying between them. In DNA, the CDR3 is TGTGCCAGCAGTTTGGCAGGGTGGGATAATTCACCCCTCCACTTT. This translates into CASSLAGWDNSPLHF.

This clonotype was seen more than once but under ten times. This sequence joins TRBV7-3 and TRBJ2-2; unclear D gene. Trimming took 5 bases from V and 4 from J, leaving 14 bases between them. CDR1 is SGHTA, CDR2 FQGTGA, per germline. This CDR3 has 15 amino acids. CDR3 in DNA: TGTGCCAGCAGCGAATCCCCCCGAATCACCGGGGAGCTGTTTTTT. It translates to CASSESPRITGELFF.

This sequence joins TRBV27 and TRBJ1-3; possibly TRBD1 for D (5 bases). Trimming took 2 bases from V and 1 from J, leaving 12 bases between them. CDR3 length equals 16 residues. CDR1 is MNHEY and CDR2 is SMNVEV in the germline V gene (reference sequence). Here the CDR3 reads CASSLRGGVSGNTIYF. The CDR3 region has the DNA TGTGCCAGCAGTTTAAGGGGAGGGGTTTCTGGAAACACCATATATTTT.

The genes are TRBV28 and TRBJ1-1; D ambiguous. The V end was cut by 5 bases, the J end by 0 bases, with 22 bases between. CDR3 length equals 18 residues. Germline CDR1 reads MDHEN; CDR2 reads SYDVKM. The CDR3 DNA reads as TGTGCCAGCAGTAAAAGGTTGTTCCAGCTTCTAATGAACACTGAAGCTTTCTTT. It specifies CASSKRLFQLLMNTEAFF.

This clonotype appeared a few times. The chain has TRBV27 and TRBJ1-3, with a weak D call TRBD1 (5 bases). Germline V gives CDR1 MNHEY, CDR2 SMNVEV (reference sequence). Deletions cut 5 bases from V and 2 bases from J, with 10 bases between. The length of the CDR3 is 14 residues. This CDR3 is CASSPGTAGNTIYF. The CDR3, as DNA: TGTGCCAGCAGTCCAGGGACGGCTGGAAACACCATATATTTT.

The table lists this clonotype with a few counts. The rearrangement joins TRBV28 to TRBJ1-1; perhaps TRBD1 as D (6 bases). The CDR3 sequence is 15 residues long. From germline, CDR1 is MDHEN and CDR2 SYDVKM. Deletions cut 2 bases from V and 5 bases from J, with 15 bases between. The CDR3 DNA reads as TGTGCCAGCAGTTTAACAAGTGGGGGCAGGACTGAAGCTTTCTTT. Amino acid sequence: CASSLTSGGRTEAFF.